This T cell receptor (beta chain) was captured in a study of blood T cell repertoires in COVID-19. At the level of the study: COVID-19 samples, acute and convalescent, were from the United States, Italy and Spain.

There are 15 residues in the CDR3. CDR1 is SGHTA and CDR2 is FQGTGA in the germline V gene. Trimming stripped 1 base from V and 1 base from J, with 9 bases between. Produced via immunoSEQ multiplex PCR; TCRdb's table is partial and in-frame only. The sample records tens of thousands of clones, roughly 80% being singletons. The rearrangement joins TRBV7-3 to TRBJ2-3, with D unclear. This TCR was recovered from a woman at least 80 years old with acute or convalescent COVID-19. The sample comprised peripheral blood. Here the CDR3 DNA reads TGTGCCAGCAGCTTAAGCTCGGTAGGCACAGATACGCAGTATTTT. As protein: CASSLSSVGTDTQYF.